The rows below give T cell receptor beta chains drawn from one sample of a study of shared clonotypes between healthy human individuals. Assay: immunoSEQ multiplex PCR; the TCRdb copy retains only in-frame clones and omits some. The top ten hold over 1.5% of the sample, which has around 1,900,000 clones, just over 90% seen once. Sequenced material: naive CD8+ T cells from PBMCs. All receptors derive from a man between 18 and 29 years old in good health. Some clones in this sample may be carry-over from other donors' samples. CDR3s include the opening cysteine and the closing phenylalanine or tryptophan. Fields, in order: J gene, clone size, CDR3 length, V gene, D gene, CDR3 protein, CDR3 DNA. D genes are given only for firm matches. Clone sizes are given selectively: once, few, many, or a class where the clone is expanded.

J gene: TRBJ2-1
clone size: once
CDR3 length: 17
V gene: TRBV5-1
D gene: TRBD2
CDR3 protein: CASSKGLAGGLGNEQFF
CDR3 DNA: TGCGCCAGCAGCAAGGGACTAGCGGGAGGCCTGGGGAATGAGCAGTTCTTC

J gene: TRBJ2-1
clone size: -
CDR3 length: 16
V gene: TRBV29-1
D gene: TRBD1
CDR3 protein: CSVTGGMSSNYNEQFF
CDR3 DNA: TGCAGCGTAACAGGGGGCATGAGTTCCAATTACAATGAGCAGTTCTTC

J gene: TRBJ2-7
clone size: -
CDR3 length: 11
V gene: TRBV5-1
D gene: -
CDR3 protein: CASSLGREQYF
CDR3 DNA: TGCGCCAGCAGCTTAGGACGGGAGCAGTACTTC

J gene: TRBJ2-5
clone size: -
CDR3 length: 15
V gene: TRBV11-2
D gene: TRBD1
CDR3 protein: CASSPDRGRTETQYF
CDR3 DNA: TGTGCCAGCAGCCCGGACAGGGGGCGGACGGAGACCCAGTACTTC

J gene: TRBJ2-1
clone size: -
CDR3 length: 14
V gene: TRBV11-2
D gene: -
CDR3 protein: CASILSGDRNEQFF
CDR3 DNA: TGTGCCAGCATCCTATCCGGCGATAGGAATGAGCAGTTCTTC

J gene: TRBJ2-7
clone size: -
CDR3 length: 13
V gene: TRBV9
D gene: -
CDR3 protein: CASGPGHPTEQYF
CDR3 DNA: TGTGCCAGTGGGCCGGGCCATCCGACCGAGCAGTACTTC

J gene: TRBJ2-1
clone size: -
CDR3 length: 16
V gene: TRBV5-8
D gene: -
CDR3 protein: CASSLMRATNYNEQFF
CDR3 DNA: TGTGCCAGCAGCTTAATGCGAGCGACAAACTACAATGAGCAGTTCTTC

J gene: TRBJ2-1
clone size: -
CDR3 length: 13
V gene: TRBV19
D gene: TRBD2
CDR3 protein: CASSVGGYNEQFF
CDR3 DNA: TGTGCCAGTAGTGTGGGAGGGTACAATGAGCAGTTCTTC

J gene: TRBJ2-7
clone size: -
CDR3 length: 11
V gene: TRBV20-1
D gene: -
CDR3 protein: CSAPRDYEQYF
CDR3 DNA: TGCAGTGCCCCTCGGGACTACGAGCAGTACTTC

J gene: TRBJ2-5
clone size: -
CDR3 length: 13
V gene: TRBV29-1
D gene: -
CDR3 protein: CSGAGPYQETQYF
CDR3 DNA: TGCAGCGGGGCTGGGCCGTACCAAGAGACCCAGTACTTC

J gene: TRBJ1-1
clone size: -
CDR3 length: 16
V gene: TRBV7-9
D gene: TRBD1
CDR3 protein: CASSPTSTGARTEAFF
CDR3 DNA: TGTGCCAGCAGCCCTACGTCGACAGGGGCGCGGACTGAAGCTTTCTTT

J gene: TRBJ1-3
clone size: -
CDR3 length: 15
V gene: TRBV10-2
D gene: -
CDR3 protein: CASSDIGFSGNTIYF
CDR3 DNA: TGCGCCAGCAGTGACATTGGATTCTCTGGAAACACCATATATTTT

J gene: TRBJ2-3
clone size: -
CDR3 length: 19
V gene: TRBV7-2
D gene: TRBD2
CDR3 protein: CASSISGTSGRAGADTQYF
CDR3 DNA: TGTGCCAGCAGCATTTCCGGGACTAGCGGGAGGGCCGGCGCAGATACGCAGTATTTT

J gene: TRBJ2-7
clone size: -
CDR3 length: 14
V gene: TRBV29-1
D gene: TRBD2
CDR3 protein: CSAHPGEGPYEQYF
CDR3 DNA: TGCAGCGCGCACCCGGGGGAGGGTCCCTACGAGCAGTACTTC

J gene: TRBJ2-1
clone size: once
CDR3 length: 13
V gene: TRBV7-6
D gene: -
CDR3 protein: CASSLTPYNEQFF
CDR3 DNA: TGTGCCAGCAGCTTAACCCCATACAATGAGCAGTTCTTC

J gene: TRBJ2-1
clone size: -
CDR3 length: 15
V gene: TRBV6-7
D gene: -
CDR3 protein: CASSYSNSSYNEQFF
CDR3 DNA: TGTGCCAGCAGTTACTCCAACAGCTCCTACAATGAGCAGTTCTTC